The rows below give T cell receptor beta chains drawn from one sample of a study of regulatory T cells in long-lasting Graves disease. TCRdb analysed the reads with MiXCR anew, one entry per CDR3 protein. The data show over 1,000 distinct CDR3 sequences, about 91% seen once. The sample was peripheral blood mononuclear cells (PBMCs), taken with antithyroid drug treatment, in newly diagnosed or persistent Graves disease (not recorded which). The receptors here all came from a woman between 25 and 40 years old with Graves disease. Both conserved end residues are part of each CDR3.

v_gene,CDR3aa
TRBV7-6,CASSPPWVGAYQETQYF
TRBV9,CASTSGVAGGSEQFF
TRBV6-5,CASGLAGTDTQYF
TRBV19,CASTRDRAGANVLTF
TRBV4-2,CASSQDGRDGQYF
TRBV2,CASGPNEQFF
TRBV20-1,CSARFGRGNEAFF
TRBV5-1,CASSLSGNEQYF
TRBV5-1,CASSFGQVRSYEQYF
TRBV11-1,CASSLWGRTDLTDTQYF
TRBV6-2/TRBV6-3,CASSYLASGSYNEQFF
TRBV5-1,CASRAGRALNEQFF
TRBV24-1,CATSETGKGNTIYF
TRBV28,CASSFSPDNSPLHF
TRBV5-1,CASSGGLAGGQETQYF
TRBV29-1,CSAQQGNTIYF
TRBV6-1,CASSSDRTSWGYTF
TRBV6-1,CASSPGLAGSYEQYF
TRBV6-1,CASTRAGNTIYF
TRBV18,CASSPGVDEQFF
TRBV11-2,CASSLYLGRPTQYF
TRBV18,CASSKGQGYYGYTF
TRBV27,CASSPRLTGELFF
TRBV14,CASSLGYKIKQETQYF
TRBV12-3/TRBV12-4,CASSLHVLAGDTGELFF
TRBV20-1,CSAREDGEAFF
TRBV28,CASSLSLDRVSNNSPLHF
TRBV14,CASSQDGGGKTEAFF
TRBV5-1,CASLAGVVTDTQYF
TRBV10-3,CAISRDRLDYTF
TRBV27,CASSLSGIYRGRGNQPQHF
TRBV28,CASSLSSGLSYEQYF
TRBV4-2,CASSQDSDARNYGYTF
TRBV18,CASSPTGGQVNEQFF
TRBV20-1,CSAQSPLAGTYNEQFF
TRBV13,CASSLRVAWGEKLFF
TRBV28,CASSETASDGYTF
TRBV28,CASTPGLAYEQYF
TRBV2,CASSTGGPGYTF
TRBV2,CASRTDRNTEAFF
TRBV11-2,CASSPGLAGAVLDF
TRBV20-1,CSASRPTSGSYEQYF
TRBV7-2,CASSRRDLYNEQFF
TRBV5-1,CASSLVQFQETQYF
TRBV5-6,CASSLRSGANVLTF
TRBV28,CASSLITGQAFF
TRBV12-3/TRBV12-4,CASSLVGQGKNIQYF
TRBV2,CASSLSWSGDTQYF
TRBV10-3,CAISEYETQYF
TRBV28,CASSTRAERYF